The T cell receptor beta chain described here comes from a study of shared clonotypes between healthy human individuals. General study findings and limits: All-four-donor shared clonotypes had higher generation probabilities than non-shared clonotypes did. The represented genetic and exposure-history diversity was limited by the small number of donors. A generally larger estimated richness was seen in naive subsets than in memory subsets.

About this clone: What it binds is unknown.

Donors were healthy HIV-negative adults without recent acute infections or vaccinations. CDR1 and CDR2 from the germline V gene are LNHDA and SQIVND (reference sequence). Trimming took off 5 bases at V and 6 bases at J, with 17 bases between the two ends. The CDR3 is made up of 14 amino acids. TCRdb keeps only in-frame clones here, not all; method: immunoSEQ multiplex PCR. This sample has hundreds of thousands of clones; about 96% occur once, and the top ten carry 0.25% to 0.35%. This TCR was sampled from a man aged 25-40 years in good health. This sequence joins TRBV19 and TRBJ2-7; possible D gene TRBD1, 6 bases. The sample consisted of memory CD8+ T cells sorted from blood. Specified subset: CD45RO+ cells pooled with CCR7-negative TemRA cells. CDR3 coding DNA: TGTGCCAGTAGTCTTGGTGCAGGGGTGGGCGAGCAGTACTTC. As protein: CASSLGAGVGEQYF.